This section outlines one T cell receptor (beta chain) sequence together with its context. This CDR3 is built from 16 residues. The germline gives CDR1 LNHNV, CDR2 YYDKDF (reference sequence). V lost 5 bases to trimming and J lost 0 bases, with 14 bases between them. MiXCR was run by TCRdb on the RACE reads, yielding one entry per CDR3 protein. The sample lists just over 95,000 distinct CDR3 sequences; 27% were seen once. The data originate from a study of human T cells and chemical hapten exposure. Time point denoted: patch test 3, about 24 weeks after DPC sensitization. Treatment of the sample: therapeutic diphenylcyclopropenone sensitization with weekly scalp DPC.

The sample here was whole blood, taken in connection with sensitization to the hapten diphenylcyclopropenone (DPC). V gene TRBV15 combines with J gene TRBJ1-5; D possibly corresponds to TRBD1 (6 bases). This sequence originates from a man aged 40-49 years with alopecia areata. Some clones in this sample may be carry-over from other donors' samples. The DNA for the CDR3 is TGTGCCACCAGCTTTCGCCTCAGGGGTAGCAATCAGCCCCAGCATTTT. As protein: CATSFRLRGSNQPQHF.